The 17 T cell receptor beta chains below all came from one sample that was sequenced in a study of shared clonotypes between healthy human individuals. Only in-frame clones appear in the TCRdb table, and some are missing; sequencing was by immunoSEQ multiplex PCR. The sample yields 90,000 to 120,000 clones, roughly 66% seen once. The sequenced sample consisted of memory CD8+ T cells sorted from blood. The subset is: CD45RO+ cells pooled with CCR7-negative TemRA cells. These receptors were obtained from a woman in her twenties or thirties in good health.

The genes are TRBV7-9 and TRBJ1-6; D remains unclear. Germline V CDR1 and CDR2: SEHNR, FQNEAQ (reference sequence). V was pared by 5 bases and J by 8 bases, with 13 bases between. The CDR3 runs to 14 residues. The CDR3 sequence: CASSRTPWDSPLHF. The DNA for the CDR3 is TGTGCCAGCAGCCGGACCCCCTGGGATTCACCCCTCCACTTT. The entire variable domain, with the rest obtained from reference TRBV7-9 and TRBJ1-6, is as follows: DTGVSQNPRHKITKRGQNVTFRCDPISEHNRLYWYRQTLGQGPEFLTYFQNEAQLEKSRLLSDRFSAERPKGSFSTLEIQRTEQGDSAMYLCASSRTPWDSPLHFGNGTRLTVT.

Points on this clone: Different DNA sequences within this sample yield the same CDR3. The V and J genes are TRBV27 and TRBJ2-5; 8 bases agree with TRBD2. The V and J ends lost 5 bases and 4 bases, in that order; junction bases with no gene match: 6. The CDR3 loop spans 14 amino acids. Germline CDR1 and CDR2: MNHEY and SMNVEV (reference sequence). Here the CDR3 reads CASSPGTRGETQYF. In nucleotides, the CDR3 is TGTGCCAGCAGTCCAGGGACTAGGGGAGAGACCCAGTACTTC.

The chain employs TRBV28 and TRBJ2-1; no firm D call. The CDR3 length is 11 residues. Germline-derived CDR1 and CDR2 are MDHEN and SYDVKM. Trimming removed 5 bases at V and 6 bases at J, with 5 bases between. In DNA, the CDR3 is TGTGCCAGCAGTGCCATCAATGAGCAGTTCTTC. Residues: CASSAINEQFF. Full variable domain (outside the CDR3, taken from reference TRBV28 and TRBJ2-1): DVKVTQSSRYLVKRTGEKVFLECVQDMDHENMFWYRQDPGLGLRLIYFSYDVKMKEKGDIPEGYSVSREKKERFSLILESASTNQTSMYLCASSAINEQFFGPGTRLTVL.

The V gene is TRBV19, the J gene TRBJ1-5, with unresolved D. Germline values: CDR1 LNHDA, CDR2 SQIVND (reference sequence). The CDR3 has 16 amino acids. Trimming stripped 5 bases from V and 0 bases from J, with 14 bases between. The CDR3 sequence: CASSRRAAYSNQPQHF. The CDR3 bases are TGTGCCAGTAGTCGACGGGCCGCGTATAGCAATCAGCCCCAGCATTTT.

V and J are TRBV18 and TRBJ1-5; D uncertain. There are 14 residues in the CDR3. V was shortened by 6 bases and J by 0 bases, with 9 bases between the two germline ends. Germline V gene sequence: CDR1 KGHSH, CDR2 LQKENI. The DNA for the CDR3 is TGTGCCAGCTCGAAACGGGGTAGCAATCAGCCCCAGCATTTT. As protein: CASSKRGSNQPQHF.

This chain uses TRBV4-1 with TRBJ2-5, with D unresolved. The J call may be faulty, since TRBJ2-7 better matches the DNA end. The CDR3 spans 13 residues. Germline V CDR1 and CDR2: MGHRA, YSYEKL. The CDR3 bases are TGCGCCAGCAGCCAAGGGTTTAGGGACGAGCAGTACTTC. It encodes CASSQGFRDEQYF.

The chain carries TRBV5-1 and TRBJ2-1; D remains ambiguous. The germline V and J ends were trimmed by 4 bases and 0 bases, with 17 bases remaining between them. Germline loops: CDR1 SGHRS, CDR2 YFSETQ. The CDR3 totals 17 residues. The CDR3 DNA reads TGCGCCAGCAGCGATTTAAGGCCGCTGAGCTCCTACAATGAGCAGTTCTTC. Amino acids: CASSDLRPLSSYNEQFF.

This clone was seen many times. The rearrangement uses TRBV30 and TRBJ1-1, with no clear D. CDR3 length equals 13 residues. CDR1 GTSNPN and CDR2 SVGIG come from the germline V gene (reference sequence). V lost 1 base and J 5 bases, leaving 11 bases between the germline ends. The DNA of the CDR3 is TGTGCCTGGAGTGAAACAGCTATGACTGAAGCTTTCTTT. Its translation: CAWSETAMTEAFF.

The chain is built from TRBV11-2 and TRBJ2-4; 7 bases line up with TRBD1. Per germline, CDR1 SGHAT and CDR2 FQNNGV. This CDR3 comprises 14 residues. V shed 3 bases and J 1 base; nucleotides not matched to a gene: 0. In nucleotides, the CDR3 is TGTGCCAGCAGCTTGACAGGGGCCAAAAACATTCAGTACTTC. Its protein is CASSLTGAKNIQYF.

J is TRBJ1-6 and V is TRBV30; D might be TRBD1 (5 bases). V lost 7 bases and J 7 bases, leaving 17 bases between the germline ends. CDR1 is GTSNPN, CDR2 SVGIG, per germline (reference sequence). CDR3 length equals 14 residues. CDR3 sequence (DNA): TGTGCCTATCCTCAGGGCGGCGAAAATTCACCCCTCCACTTT. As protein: CAYPQGGENSPLHF.

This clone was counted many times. The CDR3 loop is CASSLLADTVPHEQYF. The CDR3 nucleotides are TGTGCCAGCAGTTTACTAGCGGACACGGTTCCCCACGAGCAGTACTTC. The chain couples TRBV27 to TRBJ2-7, with 7 bases fitting TRBD2. This CDR3 has 16 amino acids. V was pared by 2 bases and J by 5 bases, with 12 bases of the junction left unmatched. CDR1 and CDR2 from the germline V gene are MNHEY and SMNVEV (reference sequence).

The CDR3 nucleotides read TGTGCCAGCAGCTCAGACACGGGCTACGAGCAGTACTTC. This codes for CASSSDTGYEQYF. J is TRBJ2-5 and V is TRBV7-9, with unresolved D. The better agreement between TRBJ2-7 and the DNA end casts doubt on the J call. The CDR3 loop spans 13 amino acids. Germline values: CDR1 SEHNR, CDR2 FQNEAQ (reference sequence).

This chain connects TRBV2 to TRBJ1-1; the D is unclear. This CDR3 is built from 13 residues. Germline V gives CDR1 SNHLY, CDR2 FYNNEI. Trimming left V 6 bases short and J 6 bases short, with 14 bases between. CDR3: CASRRVQTSEAFF. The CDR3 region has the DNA TGTGCCAGCAGACGAGTACAGACTTCTGAAGCTTTCTTT.

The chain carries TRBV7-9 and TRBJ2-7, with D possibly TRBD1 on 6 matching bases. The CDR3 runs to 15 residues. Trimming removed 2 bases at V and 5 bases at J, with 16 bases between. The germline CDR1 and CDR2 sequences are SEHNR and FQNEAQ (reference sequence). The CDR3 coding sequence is TGTGCCAGCAGCTTAACCGGGACAAAAATGAACGAGCAGTACTTC. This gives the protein CASSLTGTKMNEQYF.

CDR3 protein: CSVSRAGELFF. CDR3 nucleotide sequence: TGCAGCGTTTCCCGGGCCGGGGAGCTGTTTTTT. The chain recombines TRBV29-1 with TRBJ2-2; D gene ambiguous. The germline gives CDR1 SQVTM, CDR2 ANQGSEA. The CDR3 runs 11 residues. Deletions cut 5 bases from V and 6 bases from J, with 7 bases between.

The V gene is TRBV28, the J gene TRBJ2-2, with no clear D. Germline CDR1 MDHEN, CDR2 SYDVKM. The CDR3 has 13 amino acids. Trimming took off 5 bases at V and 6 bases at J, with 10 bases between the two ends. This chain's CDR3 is CASSPVWPGELFF. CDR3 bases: TGTGCCAGCAGTCCCGTGTGGCCCGGGGAGCTGTTTTTT.

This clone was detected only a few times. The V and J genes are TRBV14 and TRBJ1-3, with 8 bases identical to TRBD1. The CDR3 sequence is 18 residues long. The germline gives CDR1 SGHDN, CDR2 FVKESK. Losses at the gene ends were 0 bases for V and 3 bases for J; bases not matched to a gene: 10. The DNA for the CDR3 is TGTGCCAGCAGCCAAGAAGGGACAGGCGGCTATTATGGAAACACCATATATTTT. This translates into CASSQEGTGGYYGNTIYF.